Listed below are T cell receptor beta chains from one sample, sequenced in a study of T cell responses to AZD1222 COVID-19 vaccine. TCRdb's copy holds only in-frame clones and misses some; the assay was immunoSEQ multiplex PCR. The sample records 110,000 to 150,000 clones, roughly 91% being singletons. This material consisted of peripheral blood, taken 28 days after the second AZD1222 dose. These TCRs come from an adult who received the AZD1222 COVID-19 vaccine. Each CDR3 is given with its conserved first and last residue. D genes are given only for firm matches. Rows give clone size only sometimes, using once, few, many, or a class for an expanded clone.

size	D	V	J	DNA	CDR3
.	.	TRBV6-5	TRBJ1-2	TGTGCCAGCAGTTCGCCGGGACGAGAGAACTATGGCTACACCTTC	CASSSPGRENYGYTF
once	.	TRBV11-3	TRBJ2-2	TGTGCCAGCAGCTTAGATGGGGAAGGGAGAACCGGGGAGCTGTTTTTT	CASSLDGEGRTGELFF
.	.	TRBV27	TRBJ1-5	TGTGCCAGCAGTTTATCGGCGGGAACAGGCGGGCAGCCCCAGCATTTT	CASSLSAGTGGQPQHF
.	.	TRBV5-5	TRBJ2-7	TGTGCCAGCAGCTTGGCCGTAGTAAGCGTAAAGCAGTACTTC	CASSLAVVSVKQYF
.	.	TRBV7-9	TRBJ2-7	TGTGCCAGCAGCTTAGTGGGGGACGCGAGCCATGAGCAGTACTTC	CASSLVGDASHEQYF
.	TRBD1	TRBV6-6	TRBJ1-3	TGTGCCAGCAGTCGACAGGGGTCGAGCTCTGGAAACACCATATATTTT	CASSRQGSSSGNTIYF
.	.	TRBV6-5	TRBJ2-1	TGTGCCAGCAGTTACAGGGTCAACTCCTACAATGAGCAGTTCTTC	CASSYRVNSYNEQFF
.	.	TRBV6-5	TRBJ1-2	TGTGCCTCCCGGGGGGGGCTGAAAAACCTTGATGGCTACACCTTC	CASRGGLKNLDGYTF
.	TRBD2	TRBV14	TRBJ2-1	TGTGCCAGCAGCCAAGGACGTGAGCTAGCGGATCCCGCGGCGTTCTTC	CASSQGRELADPAAFF
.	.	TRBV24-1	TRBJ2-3	TGTGCCACCAGTGACCGGGGGCAAGATACGCAGTATTTT	CATSDRGQDTQYF
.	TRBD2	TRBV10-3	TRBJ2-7	TGTGCCATCAGTGAAATTAGCGGGAGGGACCGCCTAATGGAGCAGTACTTC	CAISEISGRDRLMEQYF
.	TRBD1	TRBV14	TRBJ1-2	TGTGCCAGCAGCACGGACAGGGCCATCTATGGCTACACCTTC	CASSTDRAIYGYTF
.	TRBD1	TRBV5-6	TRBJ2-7	TGTGCCAGCAGCTTCTCAGGGGGTCTCTCCTACGAGCAGTACTTC	CASSFSGGLSYEQYF
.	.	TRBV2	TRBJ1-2	TGTGCCAGCAGGGGAGGGAGTATGAGCGGCTACACCTTC	CASRGGSMSGYTF
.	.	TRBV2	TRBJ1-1	TGTGCCAGCAGTCCACAGGGAGGGGTGAACACTGAAGCTTTCTTT	CASSPQGGVNTEAFF
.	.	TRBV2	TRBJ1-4	TGTGCCAGCGGCCTACAGTCAACTAATGAAAAACTGTTTTTT	CASGLQSTNEKLFF
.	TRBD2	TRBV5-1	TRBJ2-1	TGCGCCAGCAGCCCTTCCCCCGGGGGGGAGGTTGAGCAGTTCTTC	CASSPSPGGEVEQFF
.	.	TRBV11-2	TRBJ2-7	TGTGCCAGCAGCTCGGGAGAGCAGTACTTC	CASSSGEQYF
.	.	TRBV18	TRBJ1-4	TGTGCCAGCTCACCAGGTCAGAATGAAAAACTGTTTTTT	CASSPGQNEKLFF
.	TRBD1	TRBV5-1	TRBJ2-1	TGCGCCAGCAGCTTGAGGACCGGGACAGGGCTCAATGAGCAGTTCTTC	CASSLRTGTGLNEQFF
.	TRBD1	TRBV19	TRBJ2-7	TGTGCCAGTAGGAAGAGGGACAGTACCTACGAGCAGTACTTC	CASRKRDSTYEQYF
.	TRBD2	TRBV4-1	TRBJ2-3	TGCGCCAGCAGTCCCGGGGTAGCGGGAACTACTAGCACAGATACGCAGTATTTT	CASSPGVAGTTSTDTQYF
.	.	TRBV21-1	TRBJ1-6	TGTGCCAGCAGCAACTGGGGCCGCCTTTTCTCCCTCCACTTT	CASSNWGRLFSLHF
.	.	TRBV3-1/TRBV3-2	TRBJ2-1	TGTGCCAGCAGCCAAGATTTGGGGGGGGCTAACAATGAGCAGTTCTTC	CASSQDLGGANNEQFF
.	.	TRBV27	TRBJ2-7	TGTGCCAGCAGAGCAGGGGCCTACGAGCAGTACTTC	CASRAGAYEQYF
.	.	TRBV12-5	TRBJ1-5	TGTGCTAGTGGTTTGGTAACCGGACAGCCTAATCAGCCCCAGCATTTT	CASGLVTGQPNQPQHF
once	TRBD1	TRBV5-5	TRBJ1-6	TGTGCCAGCAGCTGGACAGGGGTCGGGGGTTCACCCCTCCACTTT	CASSWTGVGGSPLHF
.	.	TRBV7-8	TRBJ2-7	TGTGCCAGCAGCTTAAGCCTAGCAAACGAGCAGTACTTC	CASSLSLANEQYF
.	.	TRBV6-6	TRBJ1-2	TGTGCCAGCAGTTCGGCCGCCTATGGCTACACCTTC	CASSSAAYGYTF
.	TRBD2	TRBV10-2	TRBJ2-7	TGCGCCAGCAGTCCGGAGTGGACTAGCGGAGGGACCTTTCGCTCCTACGAGCAGTACTTC	CASSPEWTSGGTFRSYEQYF
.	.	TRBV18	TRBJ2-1	TGTGCCAGCTCACGAGCCGGGACGGATCTTAAGAATGAGCAGTTCTTC	CASSRAGTDLKNEQFF
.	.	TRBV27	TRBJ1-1	TGTGCCAGCAGTCACATGAACACTGAAGCTTTCTTT	CASSHMNTEAFF
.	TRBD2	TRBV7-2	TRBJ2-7	TGTGCCAGCAGCGCTAGCGGGACTGTCTACGAGCAGTACTTC	CASSASGTVYEQYF
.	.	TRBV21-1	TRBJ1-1	TGTGCCAGCAGCAAAGTGGAGGGCTTGAACACTGAAGCTTTCTTT	CASSKVEGLNTEAFF
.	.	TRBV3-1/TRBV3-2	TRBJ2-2	TGTGCCAGCAGCCAAGAAAGCCCCCGGACCGGGGAGCTGTTTTTT	CASSQESPRTGELFF
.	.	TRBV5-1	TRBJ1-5	TGCGCCAGCAGCTTGGGCCACGGCAATCAGCCCCAGCATTTT	CASSLGHGNQPQHF
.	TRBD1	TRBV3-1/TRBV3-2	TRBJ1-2	TGTGCCAGCAGCCATTGGGACAGAAAAGCTAACTATGGCTACACCTTC	CASSHWDRKANYGYTF
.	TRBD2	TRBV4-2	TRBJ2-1	TGTGCCAGCAGCCAAGGGACTAGCGGGGGCCGGGGGGATGAGCAGTTCTTC	CASSQGTSGGRGDEQFF
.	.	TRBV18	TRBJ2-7	TGTGCCAGCTCACCTCCAGGGGTCTACGAGCAGTACTTC	CASSPPGVYEQYF
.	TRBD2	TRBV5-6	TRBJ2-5	TGTGCCAGCAGCATAACCTGGGAACTAGCGGGACAAGAGACCCAGTACTTC	CASSITWELAGQETQYF
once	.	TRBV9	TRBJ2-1	TGTGCCAGCAGCGTAGAATGGCAAATTTACAATGAGCAGTTCTTC	CASSVEWQIYNEQFF
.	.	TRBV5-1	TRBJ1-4	TGCGCCAGCAGCTTAAGCAGAACTAATGAAAAACTGTTTTTT	CASSLSRTNEKLFF
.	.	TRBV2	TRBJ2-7	TGTGCCAGCAGTGATAACGTGGAGGACGAGCAGTACTTC	CASSDNVEDEQYF
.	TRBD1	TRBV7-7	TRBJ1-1	TGTGCCAGCAGCTGGGACAGGTCGGACACTGAAGCTTTCTTT	CASSWDRSDTEAFF